These 6 T cell receptor beta chains were all obtained from the same sample, sequenced in a study of shared clonotypes between healthy human individuals. CD8 cells regarded as naive lacked CD45RO, were positively chosen for CCR7, and omitted terminally differentiated effector memory CD45RA+ cells. Some clones are missing from TCRdb's copy, which holds only in-frame ones; the method was immunoSEQ multiplex PCR. Of around 640,000 clones detected, roughly 96% appear once; the ten largest clones hold around 0.1%. Material for sequencing was naive CD8+ T cells sorted from blood. The receptor set was obtained from a woman aged 25-40 years in good health.

The chain is built from TRBV7-2 and TRBJ2-7, with TRBD1 as a possible D gene (6 bases). The germline gives CDR1 SGHTA, CDR2 FQGNSA. The CDR3 has 16 amino acids. Trimming shortened V by 3 bases and J by 2 bases, and 17 bases separated the two germline ends. The CDR3 nucleotides are TGTGCCAGCAGCTTGAATTATGGGACAAACCCCTACGAGCAGTACTTC. Translation: CASSLNYGTNPYEQYF.

The V call is TRBV5-4, the J call TRBJ1-2; D gene unclear. The germline V gene encodes CDR1 SGHNT and CDR2 YYREEE (reference sequence). Trimming stripped 2 bases from V and 3 bases from J, with 14 bases between. CDR3 length: 15 amino acids. CDR3: CASSFRARADYGYTF. The CDR3 region has the DNA TGTGCCAGCAGCTTCCGGGCACGGGCGGACTATGGCTACACCTTC.

V gene TRBV13 combines with J gene TRBJ2-3; weak D call: TRBD2 (6 bases). The germline V and J ends were trimmed by 0 bases and 0 bases, with 16 bases remaining between them. The germline gives CDR1 PRHDT, CDR2 FYEKMQ (reference sequence). The CDR3 covers 18 residues. CDR3 sequence (DNA): TGTGCCAGCAGCTTAGGGGTTAGTGGTAGCGGAAGCACAGATACGCAGTATTTT. It is translated as CASSLGVSGSGSTDTQYF.

This clone was recorded only once. The sample carries other DNA sequences with the same CDR3. The genes are TRBV13 and TRBJ2-5; D unresolved. Trimming took off 0 bases at V and 2 bases at J, with 4 bases between the two ends. The CDR3 spans 13 residues. Germline CDR1 reads PRHDT; CDR2 reads FYEKMQ (reference sequence). Here the CDR3 reads CASSLGSQETQYF. As DNA, the CDR3 is TGTGCCAGCAGCTTAGGTTCTCAAGAGACCCAGTACTTC.

The chain couples TRBV7-2 to TRBJ1-2; 8 bases match TRBD1. The CDR3 length is 16 residues. Germline assignment: CDR1 SGHTA and CDR2 FQGNSA. With 3 bases clipped from V and 7 bases from J, the junction kept 13 bases outside the gene matches. CDR3 residues: CASSLIPETGEGGYTF. The CDR3, as DNA: TGTGCCAGCAGCTTGATACCCGAGACAGGGGAGGGTGGCTACACCTTC.

The chain employs TRBV5-4 and TRBJ1-1, with D possibly matching TRBD1 (5 bases). The CDR3 is 14 amino acids. The germline V gene has CDR1 SGHNT and CDR2 YYREEE (reference sequence). V shed 0 bases and J shed 5 bases, with 11 bases lying between them. CDR3 nucleotide sequence: TGTGCCAGCAGCTTGGGGTCAGGGAGAACTGAAGCTTTCTTT. This gives the protein CASSLGSGRTEAFF.